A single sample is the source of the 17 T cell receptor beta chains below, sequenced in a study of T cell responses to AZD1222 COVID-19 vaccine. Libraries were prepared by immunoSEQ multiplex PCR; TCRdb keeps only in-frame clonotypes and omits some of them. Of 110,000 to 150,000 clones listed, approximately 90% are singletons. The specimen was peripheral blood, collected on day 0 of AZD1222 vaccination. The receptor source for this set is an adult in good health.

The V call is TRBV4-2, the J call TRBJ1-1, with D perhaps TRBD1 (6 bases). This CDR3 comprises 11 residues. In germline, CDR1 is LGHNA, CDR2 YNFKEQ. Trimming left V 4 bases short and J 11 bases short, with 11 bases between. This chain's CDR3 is CASSRTGGAFF. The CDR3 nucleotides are TGTGCCAGCAGCCGGACGGGGGGCGCTTTCTTT.

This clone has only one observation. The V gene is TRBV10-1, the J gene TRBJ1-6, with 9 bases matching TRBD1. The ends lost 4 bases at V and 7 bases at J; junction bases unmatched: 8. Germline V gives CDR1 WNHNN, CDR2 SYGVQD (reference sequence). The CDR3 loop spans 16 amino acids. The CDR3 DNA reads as TGCGCCAGCAGTGCCGGGACAGGGAATGAAAATTCACCCCTCCACTTT. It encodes CASSAGTGNENSPLHF.

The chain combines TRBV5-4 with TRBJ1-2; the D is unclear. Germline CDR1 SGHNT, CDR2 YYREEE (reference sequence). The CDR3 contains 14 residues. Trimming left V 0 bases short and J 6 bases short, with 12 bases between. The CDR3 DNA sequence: TGTGCCAGCAGCTTGGGACACAACGGGGATGGCTACACCTTC. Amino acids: CASSLGHNGDGYTF.

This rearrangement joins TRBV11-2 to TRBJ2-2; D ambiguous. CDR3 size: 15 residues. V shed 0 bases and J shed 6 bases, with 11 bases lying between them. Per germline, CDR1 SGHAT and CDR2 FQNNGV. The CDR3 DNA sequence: TGTGCCAGCAGCTTAGACTACAGTGTCCCCGGGGAGCTGTTTTTT. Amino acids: CASSLDYSVPGELFF.

The CDR3 bases are TGTGCCACCGAGGACAGGGGGGCCGCAGATACGCAGTATTTT. Residues: CATEDRGAADTQYF. This rearrangement joins TRBV15 to TRBJ2-3, with 10 bases that match TRBD1. Unmatched junction bases numbered 6, after V lost 8 bases and J lost 4 bases. The CDR3 runs 14 residues. Germline V gene data show CDR1 as LNHNV and CDR2 as YYDKDF (reference sequence).

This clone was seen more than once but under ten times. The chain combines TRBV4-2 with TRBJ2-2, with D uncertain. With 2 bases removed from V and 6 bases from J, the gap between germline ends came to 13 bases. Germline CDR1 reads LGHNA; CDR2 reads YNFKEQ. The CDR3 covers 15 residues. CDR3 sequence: CASSQRHERPGELFF. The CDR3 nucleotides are TGTGCCAGCAGCCAACGGCACGAACGGCCCGGGGAGCTGTTTTTT.

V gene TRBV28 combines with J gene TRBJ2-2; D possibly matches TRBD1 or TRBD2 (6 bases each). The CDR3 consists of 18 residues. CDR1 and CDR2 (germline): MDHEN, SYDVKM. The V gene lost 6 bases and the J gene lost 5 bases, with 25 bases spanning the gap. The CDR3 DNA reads TGTGCCAGCAGCGGGGGCCTTGGCCGGAGGGGAAATACCGGGGAGCTGTTTTTT. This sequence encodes CASSGGLGRRGNTGELFF.

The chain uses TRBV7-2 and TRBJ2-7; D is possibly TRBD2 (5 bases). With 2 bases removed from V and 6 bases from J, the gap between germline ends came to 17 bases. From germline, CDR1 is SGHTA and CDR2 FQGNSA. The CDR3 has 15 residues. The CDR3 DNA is TGTGCCAGCAGCTTACCCGAAACTGGGGAGCCCGAGCAGTACTTC. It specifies CASSLPETGEPEQYF.

The CDR3 sequence: CASSLRGPYGYTF. The CDR3 DNA is TGTGCCAGCAGCTTGAGGGGCCCCTACGGCTACACCTTC. The chain carries TRBV7-2 and TRBJ1-2; D is perhaps TRBD1 (5 bases). V lost 3 bases and J lost 8, with 13 bases in between. The CDR3 spans 13 residues. Germline assignment: CDR1 SGHTA and CDR2 FQGNSA.

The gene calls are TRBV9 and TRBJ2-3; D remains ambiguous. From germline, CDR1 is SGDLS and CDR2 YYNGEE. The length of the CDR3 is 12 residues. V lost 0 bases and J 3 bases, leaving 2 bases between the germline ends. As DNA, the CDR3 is TGTGCCAGCAGCGTAGTGACAGATACGCAGTATTTT. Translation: CASSVVTDTQYF.

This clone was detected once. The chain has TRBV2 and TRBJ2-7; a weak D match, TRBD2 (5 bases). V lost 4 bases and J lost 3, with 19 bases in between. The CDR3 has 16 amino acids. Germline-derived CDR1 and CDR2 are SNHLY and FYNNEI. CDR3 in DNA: TGTGCCAGCAGTGGACCGGGCGGGTTAACCGTCTACGAGCAGTACTTC. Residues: CASSGPGGLTVYEQYF. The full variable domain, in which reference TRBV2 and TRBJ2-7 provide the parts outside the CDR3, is EPEVTQTPSHQVTQMGQEVILRCVPISNHLYFYWYRQILGQKVEFLVSFYNNEISEKSEIFDDQFSVERPDGSNFTLKIRSTKLEDSAMYFCASSGPGGLTVYEQYFGPGTRLTVT.

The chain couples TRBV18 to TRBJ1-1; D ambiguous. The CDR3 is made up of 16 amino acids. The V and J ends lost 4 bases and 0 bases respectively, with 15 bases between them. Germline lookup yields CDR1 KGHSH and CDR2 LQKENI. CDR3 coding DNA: TGTGCCAGCTCACTACCGTACCGGGCGGTGAACACTGAAGCTTTCTTT. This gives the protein CASSLPYRAVNTEAFF.

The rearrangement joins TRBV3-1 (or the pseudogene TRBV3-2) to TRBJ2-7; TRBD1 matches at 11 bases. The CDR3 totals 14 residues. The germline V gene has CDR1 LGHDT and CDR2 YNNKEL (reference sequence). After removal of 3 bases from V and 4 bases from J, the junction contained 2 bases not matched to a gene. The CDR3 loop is CASSHGQGAYEQYF. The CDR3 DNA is TGTGCCAGCAGCCACGGACAGGGGGCGTACGAGCAGTACTTC.

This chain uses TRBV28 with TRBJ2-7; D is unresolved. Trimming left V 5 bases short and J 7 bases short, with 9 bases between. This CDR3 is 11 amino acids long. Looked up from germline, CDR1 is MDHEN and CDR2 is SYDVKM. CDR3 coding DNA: TGTGCCAGCAGTCGCTTGCGGGAGCAGTACTTC. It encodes CASSRLREQYF.

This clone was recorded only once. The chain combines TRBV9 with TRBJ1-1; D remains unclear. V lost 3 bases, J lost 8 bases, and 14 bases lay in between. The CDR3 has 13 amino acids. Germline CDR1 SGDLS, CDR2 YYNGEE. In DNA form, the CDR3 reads TGTGCCAGCAGCGGACACTACCGGGCCGAAGCTTTCTTT. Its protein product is CASSGHYRAEAFF.

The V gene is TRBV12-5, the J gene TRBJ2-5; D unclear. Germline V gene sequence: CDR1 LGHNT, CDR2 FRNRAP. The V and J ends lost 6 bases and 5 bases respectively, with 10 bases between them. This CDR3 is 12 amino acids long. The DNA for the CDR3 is TGTGCTAGTGGCCGGAATGCGGAGACCCAGTACTTC. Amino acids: CASGRNAETQYF.

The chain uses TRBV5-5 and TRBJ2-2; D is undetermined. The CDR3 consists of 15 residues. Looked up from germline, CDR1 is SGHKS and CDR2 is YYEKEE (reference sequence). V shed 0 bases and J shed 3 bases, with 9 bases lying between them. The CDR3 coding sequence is TGTGCCAGCAGCTTGGTTTCTTACGACACCGGGGAGCTGTTTTTT. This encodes CASSLVSYDTGELFF.